The 32 T cell receptor beta chains listed next were all sequenced from one sample in a study of T cell responses to AZD1222 COVID-19 vaccine. Some clones are missing from TCRdb's copy, which holds only in-frame ones; the method was immunoSEQ multiplex PCR. The table records 75,000 to 90,000 clones, approximately 85% of them present only once. The source material was peripheral blood, sampled 28 days after the second AZD1222 dose. The receptor source for this set is an adult who received the AZD1222 COVID-19 vaccine.

The V and J genes are TRBV24-1 and TRBJ2-1; the match to TRBD2 covers 16 bases. V trimming: 7 bases; J trimming: 8 bases; junction bases outside the gene matches: 4. Germline V gene lookup returns CDR1 KGHDR and CDR2 SFDVKD. The CDR3 totals 15 residues. The CDR3 DNA reads TGTGCCACCAGAACCGGGACTAGCGGGGGGGATGAGCAGTTCTTC. Translation: CATRTGTSGGDEQFF.

The V gene is TRBV18, the J gene TRBJ1-6, with D possibly TRBD1 on 5 matching bases. Germline V gives CDR1 KGHSH, CDR2 LQKENI. V was pared by 6 bases and J by 8 bases, with 11 bases between. The CDR3 has 13 residues. CDR3 in DNA: TGTGCCAGCTCCCCAGGGTATGATTCACCCCTCCACTTT. Its protein is CASSPGYDSPLHF.

The chain combines TRBV15 with TRBJ1-4, with TRBD1 as a possible D gene (5 bases). In germline, CDR1 is LNHNV, CDR2 YYDKDF (reference sequence). The CDR3 runs 13 residues. V lost 0 bases, J lost 14 bases, and 13 bases lay in between. The chain's CDR3 is CATSRDQGGLLFF. The CDR3 coding sequence is TGTGCCACCAGCAGAGATCAGGGAGGACTCCTGTTTTTT.

The chain links TRBV3-1 (or the pseudogene TRBV3-2) to TRBJ2-3; 7 bases map to TRBD2. CDR1 LGHDT and CDR2 YNNKEL come from the germline V gene (reference sequence). Trimming removed 1 base from V and 0 bases from J; junction bases left unmatched: 7. The CDR3 covers 17 residues. CDR3 loop: CASSQGSGLFSTDTQYF. The CDR3 DNA sequence: TGTGCCAGCAGCCAAGGGTCGGGACTATTTAGCACAGATACGCAGTATTTT.

This chain uses TRBV19 with TRBJ1-2; D remains unclear. This CDR3 spans 12 amino acids. Trimming cost V 2 bases and J 3 bases, with 4 bases left between them. The germline V gene has CDR1 LNHDA and CDR2 SQIVND (reference sequence). The DNA of the CDR3 is TGTGCCAGTAGTATAAGTGACTATGGCTACACCTTC. Translating it yields CASSISDYGYTF.

V and J are TRBV15 and TRBJ1-1; no reliable D call. CDR1 and CDR2 (germline): LNHNV, YYDKDF (reference sequence). Trimming pared 5 bases from V and 0 bases from J, leaving 7 bases between. The CDR3 is 13 residues long. The CDR3 DNA sequence: TGTGCCACCAGCGCTTCATTGAACACTGAAGCTTTCTTT. This sequence encodes CATSASLNTEAFF. Filled out from reference TRBV15 and TRBJ1-1, the complete variable domain reads DAMVIQNPRYQVTQFGKPVTLSCSQTLNHNVMYWYQQKSSQAPKLLFHYYDKDFNNEADTPDNFQSRRPNTSFCFLDIRSPGLGDTAMYLCATSASLNTEAFFGQGTRLTVV.

The J gene is TRBJ2-1, the V gene TRBV5-1; no firm D call. Germline CDR1 is SGHRS and CDR2 is YFSETQ. V lost 0 bases and J lost 3, with 13 bases in between. The CDR3 has 16 amino acids. The CDR3 DNA follows: TGCGCCAGCAGCTTGGTGGCAGGCCAACACTACAATGAGCAGTTCTTC. Translating it yields CASSLVAGQHYNEQFF.

The V and J genes are TRBV6-5 and TRBJ1-5; no reliable D call. CDR1 is MNHEY, CDR2 SVGAGI, per germline. The CDR3 has 16 amino acids. Trimming removed 2 bases at V and 0 bases at J, with 11 bases between. This CDR3 is CASSYGARNSNQPQHF. CDR3 nucleotide sequence: TGTGCCAGCAGTTACGGTGCGAGGAATAGCAATCAGCCCCAGCATTTT.

This rearrangement joins TRBV9 to TRBJ2-1; 10 positions match TRBD2. CDR3 length: 12 amino acids. J was trimmed by 9 bases and V by 4 bases; bases with no gene match: 1. The germline V gene encodes CDR1 SGDLS and CDR2 YYNGEE. Here the CDR3 reads CASSLAGGEQFF. Written as DNA, the CDR3 is TGTGCCAGCAGCTTAGCGGGAGGTGAGCAGTTCTTC.

This clone was picked up a small number of times. The chain joins TRBV28 to TRBJ2-1; no clear D. Deletions cut 5 bases from V and 5 bases from J, with 1 base between. The CDR3 runs to 10 residues. CDR1 and CDR2 (germline): MDHEN, SYDVKM. DNA for the CDR3: TGTGCCAGCAGTAACAATGAGCAGTTCTTC. This codes for CASSNNEQFF.

This rearrangement joins TRBV11-3 to TRBJ1-1; D ambiguous. Trimming left V 4 bases short and J 5 bases short, with 17 bases between. Germline loops: CDR1 SGHNT, CDR2 YENEEA. The CDR3 is made up of 15 amino acids. CDR3 bases: TGTGCCAGCAGCTCCCACGGGCCCCATGGAACTGAAGCTTTCTTT. Translated: CASSSHGPHGTEAFF.

The chain has TRBV5-1 and TRBJ2-5, with 8 nucleotides matching TRBD2. V gave up 0 bases and J gave up 1 base; unmatched junction bases: 8. This CDR3 is built from 17 residues. CDR1 is SGHRS and CDR2 is YFSETQ in the germline V gene. CDR3 bases: TGCGCCAGCAGCTTGGAGTGGCGGGGGGCCATCCAAGAGACCCAGTACTTC. Protein: CASSLEWRGAIQETQYF.

Notes on this clone: The same CDR3 is also encoded by other DNA sequences in this sample. The chain employs TRBV12-3 or TRBV12-4 and TRBJ1-1; unclear D gene. Trimming took 1 base from V and 1 from J, leaving 4 bases between them. The CDR3 spans 13 residues. CDR3 residues: CASSLGGNTEAFF. The CDR3 bases are TGTGCCAGCAGTTTAGGGGGGAACACTGAAGCTTTCTTT.

The chain couples TRBV11-3 to TRBJ2-1; 8 bases fit TRBD1. Per germline, CDR1 SGHNT and CDR2 YENEEA. The CDR3 is 15 residues long. V lost 0 bases, J lost 5 bases, and 3 bases stayed unmatched. DNA of the CDR3: TGTGCCAGCAGCTTAGAGCAGGGGGCAAACAATGAGCAGTTCTTC. Translation gives CASSLEQGANNEQFF. The whole variable domain, filled in from reference TRBV11-3 and TRBJ2-1, reads EAGVVQSPRYKIIEKKQPVAFWCNPISGHNTLYWYLQNLGQGPELLIRYENEEAVDDSQLPKDRFSAERLKGVDSTLKIQPAELGDSAVYLCASSLEQGANNEQFFGPGTRLTVL.

The V call is TRBV7-9, the J call TRBJ1-1; perhaps TRBD1 as D (5 bases). V was trimmed by 5 bases and J by 6 bases, leaving 10 bases between them. The CDR3 contains 12 residues. Germline CDR1 reads SEHNR; CDR2 reads FQNEAQ (reference sequence). The CDR3 nucleotides are TGTGCCAGCAGCAAACCGGGGGCTGAAGCTTTCTTT. Its protein is CASSKPGAEAFF.

By share of the sample, this clone is medium-sized. The chain has TRBV27 and TRBJ2-7; D call uncertain. The CDR3 length is 19 residues. Between the trimmed V and J ends, which lost 4 bases and 5 bases, there was a span of 30 bases. From germline, CDR1 is MNHEY and CDR2 SMNVEV (reference sequence). The CDR3 protein is CASSYAYRYSGGRINEQYF. The CDR3 region has the DNA TGTGCCAGCAGTTACGCATATCGGTATTCCGGCGGAAGAATCAACGAGCAGTACTTC.

The sample holds a few counts of this clone. This chain joins TRBV7-2 and TRBJ2-7, with D tentatively TRBD1 (6 bases). The germline gives CDR1 SGHTA, CDR2 FQGNSA. The CDR3 contains 14 residues. V shed 5 bases and J shed 3 bases, with 14 bases lying between them. The CDR3 DNA sequence: TGTGCCAGCAGCCGGACTCGGGACAACTACGAGCAGTACTTC. Protein product: CASSRTRDNYEQYF.

The genes are TRBV28 and TRBJ1-5; 8 bases agree with TRBD1. Germline V gene sequence: CDR1 MDHEN, CDR2 SYDVKM. V was pared by 8 bases and J by 4 bases, with 1 base of the junction left unmatched. CDR3 size: 12 residues. The CDR3 region is CASRQGNQPQHF. CDR3 coding DNA: TGTGCCAGCCGACAGGGGAATCAGCCCCAGCATTTT.

The V call is TRBV5-1, the J call TRBJ1-2; the match to TRBD1 covers 7 bases. Per germline, CDR1 SGHRS and CDR2 YFSETQ. This CDR3 has 13 residues. V lost 0 bases, J lost 8 bases, and 4 bases stayed unmatched. The CDR3 loop is CASSLEGAQGYTF. The CDR3 DNA follows: TGCGCCAGCAGCTTGGAGGGGGCCCAGGGCTACACCTTC.

This clone has more than one count but fewer than ten. J is TRBJ2-7 and V is TRBV20-1, with D possibly being TRBD2 (5 bases). Trimming stripped 3 bases from V and 0 bases from J, with 9 bases between. This CDR3 has 13 amino acids. Germline CDR1 is DFQATT and CDR2 is SNEGSKA (reference sequence). Here the CDR3 reads CSASRTGSYEQYF. CDR3 DNA: TGCAGTGCTAGTAGGACTGGCTCCTACGAGCAGTACTTC.

The rearrangement joins TRBV5-1 to TRBJ2-2; D may be TRBD2 (6 bases). Trimming took 3 bases from V and 6 from J, leaving 18 bases between them. Looked up from germline, CDR1 is SGHRS and CDR2 is YFSETQ. CDR3 length equals 16 residues. The CDR3 protein is CASSSGFSRDAGELFF. The CDR3 DNA follows: TGCGCCAGCAGCTCCGGATTTTCGCGGGACGCCGGGGAGCTGTTTTTT.

The chain is built from TRBV10-3 and TRBJ1-2; D may be TRBD1 (6 bases). CDR3 length: 15 residues. Trimming cost V 4 bases and J 2 bases, with 14 bases left between them. From germline, CDR1 is ENHRY and CDR2 SYGVKD. This chain's CDR3 is CAISAYSGVNYGYTF. The CDR3 nucleotides read TGTGCCATCAGTGCCTATTCAGGGGTCAACTATGGCTACACCTTC.

J is TRBJ1-2 and V is TRBV9, with 7 bases fitting TRBD1. This CDR3 spans 14 amino acids. Germline-derived CDR1 and CDR2 are SGDLS and YYNGEE. Trimming cost V 0 bases and J 6 bases; bases outside gene matches: 5. Here the CDR3 reads CASSVDRGRHGYTF. For the CDR3, the DNA is TGTGCCAGCAGCGTAGACAGGGGCCGTCATGGCTACACCTTC.

V and J are TRBV5-1 and TRBJ1-2; tentatively, D is TRBD1 (6 bases). CDR1 and CDR2 from the germline V gene are SGHRS and YFSETQ. There are 14 residues in the CDR3. Trimming cost V 0 bases and J 8 bases, with 14 bases left between them. The CDR3 bases are TGCGCCAGCAGCTTGGAGGGGGGACGGATCGGCTACACCTTC. It is translated as CASSLEGGRIGYTF.

V is TRBV11-2 and J is TRBJ1-3; D unresolved. CDR3 length: 15 residues. Germline V lookup: CDR1 SGHAT, CDR2 FQNNGV. Trimming stripped 3 bases from V and 1 base from J, with 10 bases between. Here the CDR3 reads CASSLPGGSGNTIYF. CDR3 DNA: TGTGCCAGCAGCTTGCCAGGCGGGTCTGGAAACACCATATATTTT.

The chain joins TRBV28 to TRBJ1-6, with unresolved D. The CDR3 covers 12 residues. Germline CDR1 and CDR2: MDHEN and SYDVKM. The V and J ends lost 7 bases and 9 bases respectively, with 10 bases between them. The CDR3 loop is CASTTEGSPLHF. The CDR3 DNA reads as TGTGCCAGCACAACCGAGGGTTCACCCCTCCACTTT.

The chain uses TRBV19 and TRBJ1-2; D call uncertain. CDR3 length equals 11 residues. Germline CDR1 and CDR2: LNHDA and SQIVND (reference sequence). V dropped 1 base and J dropped 7 bases, with 4 bases sitting between them. For the CDR3, the DNA is TGTGCCAGTAGTATAGGGACTGGCTACACCTTC. It yields the protein CASSIGTGYTF.

This chain connects TRBV9 to TRBJ2-5, with 12 bases identical to TRBD2. This CDR3 is built from 18 residues. The germline V gene encodes CDR1 SGDLS and CDR2 YYNGEE. V shed 3 bases, J shed 5 bases, and the junction held 14 bases outside the gene matches. DNA of the CDR3: TGTGCCAGCAGCGGGGGATGGAGCCTAGCGGGAGGGAGGGAGACCCAGTACTTC. It translates to CASSGGWSLAGGRETQYF. The whole variable domain, filled in from reference TRBV9 and TRBJ2-5, reads DSGVTQTPKHLITATGQRVTLRCSPRSGDLSVYWYQQSLDQGLQFLIQYYNGEERAKGNILERFSAQQFPDLHSELNLSSLELGDSALYFCASSGGWSLAGGRETQYFGPGTRLLVL.

The chain combines TRBV11-3 with TRBJ1-6; 9 bases fit TRBD1. The trim removed 0 bases at V and 8 bases at J, leaving 2 bases unmatched. Germline V gives CDR1 SGHNT, CDR2 YENEEA. There are 15 residues in the CDR3. CDR3 coding DNA: TGTGCCAGCAGCTTAGAACAGGGGGCTCATTCACCCCTCCACTTT. The encoded protein is CASSLEQGAHSPLHF.

This clone occurred a few times. The chain uses TRBV7-8 and TRBJ1-3, with D possibly TRBD1 on 5 matching bases. CDR3 size: 13 residues. Germline V gives CDR1 SGHVS, CDR2 FQNEAQ. The V end lost 5 bases, the J end lost 8 bases, and 13 bases lay between the germline ends. The CDR3 region is CASSLPRVDTIYF. In DNA form, the CDR3 reads TGTGCCAGCAGCCTGCCCAGGGTCGACACCATATATTTT.

This clone was detected a few times. The V and J genes are TRBV14 and TRBJ1-1; D is perhaps TRBD1 (6 bases). Germline values: CDR1 SGHDN, CDR2 FVKESK. The CDR3 spans 15 residues. Trimming pared 2 bases from V and 3 bases from J, leaving 13 bases between. CDR3 nucleotide sequence: TGTGCCAGCAGCCAAAAAACAGGGTGGGACACTGAAGCTTTCTTT. Amino acid sequence: CASSQKTGWDTEAFF.

The genes are TRBV28 and TRBJ1-1; D is possibly TRBD1 (6 bases). The V gene lost 2 bases and the J gene lost 0 bases, with 13 bases spanning the gap. Germline assignment: CDR1 MDHEN and CDR2 SYDVKM. This CDR3 spans 16 amino acids. Here the CDR3 DNA reads TGTGCCAGCAGTTTAGGGGGGCAGGGGTTGAACACTGAAGCTTTCTTT. As protein: CASSLGGQGLNTEAFF. The whole variable domain, remainder taken from reference TRBV28 and TRBJ1-1, is DVKVTQSSRYLVKRTGEKVFLECVQDMDHENMFWYRQDPGLGLRLIYFSYDVKMKEKGDIPEGYSVSREKKERFSLILESASTNQTSMYLCASSLGGQGLNTEAFFGQGTRLTVV.